The T cell receptor (beta chain) described here comes from a study of radiation and T cells in renal cell carcinoma. Study information: Nephrectomy followed 15 Gy stereotactic body radiation by 4 weeks. Whole-study results and caveats: From baseline, blood top tumor clonotypes peaked at 2 weeks post-radiation.

This clone was seen more than once but under ten times. Its antigen is as yet unknown. Produced via immunoSEQ multiplex PCR; TCRdb's table is partial and in-frame only. The sample shows 150,000 or so clones, 70% to 90% of them seen only once. Germline V CDR1 and CDR2: SGHTA, FQGTGA. V lost 1 base, J lost 2 bases, and 4 bases lay in between. The CDR3 loop spans 13 amino acids. Time point: baseline pretreatment blood. This sample's treatment: 15 Gy SBRT to primary tumor, nephrectomy 4 weeks later. The patient's renal cell carcinoma had clear cell pathology. The clonotype comes from a woman between 45 and 60 years old with renal cell carcinoma. The genes are TRBV7-3 and TRBJ2-3; D remains ambiguous. The sequenced sample was blood, obtained from a patient whose treatment included radiotherapy and nephrectomy. CDR3 bases: TGTGCCAGCAGCTTAATAGCCACAGATACGCAGTATTTT. Its translation is CASSLIATDTQYF.